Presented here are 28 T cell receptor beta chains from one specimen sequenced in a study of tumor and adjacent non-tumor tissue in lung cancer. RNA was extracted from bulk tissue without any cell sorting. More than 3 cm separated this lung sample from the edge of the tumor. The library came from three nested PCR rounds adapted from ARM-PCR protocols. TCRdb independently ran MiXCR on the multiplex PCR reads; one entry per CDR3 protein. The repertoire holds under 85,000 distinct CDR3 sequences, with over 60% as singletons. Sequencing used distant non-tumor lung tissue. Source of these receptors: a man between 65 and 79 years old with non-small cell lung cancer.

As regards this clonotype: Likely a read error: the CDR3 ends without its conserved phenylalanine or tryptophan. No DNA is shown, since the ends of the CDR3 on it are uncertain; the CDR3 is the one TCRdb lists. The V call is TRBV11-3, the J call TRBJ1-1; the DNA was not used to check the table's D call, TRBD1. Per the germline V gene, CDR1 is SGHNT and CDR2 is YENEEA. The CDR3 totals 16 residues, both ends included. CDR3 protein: CVSSFRDRTLNIEVFL.

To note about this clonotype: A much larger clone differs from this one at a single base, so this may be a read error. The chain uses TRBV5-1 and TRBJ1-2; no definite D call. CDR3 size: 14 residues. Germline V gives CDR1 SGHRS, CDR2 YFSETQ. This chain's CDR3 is CVSSTIGPNAGYTF. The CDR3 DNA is TGCGTCAGCAGCACCATCGGGCCGAACGCCGGCTACACCTTC. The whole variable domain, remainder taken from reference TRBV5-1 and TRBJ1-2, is KAGVTQTPRYLIKTRGQQVTLSCSPISGHRSVSWYQQTPGQGLQFLFEYFSETQRNKGNFPGRFSGRQFSNSRSEMNVSTLELGDSALYLCVSSTIGPNAGYTFGSGTRLTVV.

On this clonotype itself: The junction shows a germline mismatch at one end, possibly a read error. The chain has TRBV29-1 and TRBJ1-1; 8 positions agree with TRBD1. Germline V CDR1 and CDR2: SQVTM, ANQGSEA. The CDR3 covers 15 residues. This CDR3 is CSVEEPDRESTEVFF. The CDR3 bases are TGTAGCGTTGAAGAACCGGACAGGGAAAGCACTGAAGTTTTCTTT.

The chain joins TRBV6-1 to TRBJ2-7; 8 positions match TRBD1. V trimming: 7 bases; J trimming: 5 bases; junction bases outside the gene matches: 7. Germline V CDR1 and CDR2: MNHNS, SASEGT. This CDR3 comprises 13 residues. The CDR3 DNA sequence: TGTGCCAGCATCGGGACAGGCTTGGACGAGCAGTACGTC. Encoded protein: CASIGTGLDEQYV.

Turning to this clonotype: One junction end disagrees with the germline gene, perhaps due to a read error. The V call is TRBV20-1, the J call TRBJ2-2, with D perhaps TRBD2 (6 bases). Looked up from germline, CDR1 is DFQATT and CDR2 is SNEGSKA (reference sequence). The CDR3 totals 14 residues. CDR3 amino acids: CIALAALNTGELFF. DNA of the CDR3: TGCATTGCGTTAGCGGCCCTAAACACCGGGGAGTTGTTTTTT.

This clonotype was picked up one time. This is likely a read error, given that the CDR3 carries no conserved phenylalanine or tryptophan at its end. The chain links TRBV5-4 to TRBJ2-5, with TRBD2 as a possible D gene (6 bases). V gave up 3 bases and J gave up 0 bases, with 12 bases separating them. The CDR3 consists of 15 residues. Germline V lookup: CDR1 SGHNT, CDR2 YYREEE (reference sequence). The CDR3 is CASSWRGGNQETQYL. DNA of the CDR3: TGTGCCAGCAGCTGGCGGGGAGGCAACCAAGAGACCCAGTACCTC.

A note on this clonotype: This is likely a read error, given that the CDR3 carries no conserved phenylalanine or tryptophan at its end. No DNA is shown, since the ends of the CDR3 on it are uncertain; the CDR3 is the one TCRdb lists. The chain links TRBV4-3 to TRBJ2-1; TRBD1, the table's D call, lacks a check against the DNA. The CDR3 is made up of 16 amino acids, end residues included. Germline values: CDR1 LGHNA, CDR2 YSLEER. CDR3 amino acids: CASSQDPGGQNNEEFL.

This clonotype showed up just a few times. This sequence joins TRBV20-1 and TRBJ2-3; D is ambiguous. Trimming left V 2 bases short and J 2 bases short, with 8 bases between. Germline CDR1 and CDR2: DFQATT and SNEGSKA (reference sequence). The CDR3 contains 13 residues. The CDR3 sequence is CSARSLNTDTQYF. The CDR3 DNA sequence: TGCAGTGCTAGATCGCTCAACACAGATACGCAGTATTTT.

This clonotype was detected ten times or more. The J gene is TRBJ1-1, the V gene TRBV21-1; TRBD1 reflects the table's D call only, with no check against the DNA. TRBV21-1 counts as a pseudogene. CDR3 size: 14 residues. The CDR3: CASSQRGTGPEAFF. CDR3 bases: TGTGCCAGCAGCCAAAGGGGCACCGGGCCTGAAGCTTTCTTT.

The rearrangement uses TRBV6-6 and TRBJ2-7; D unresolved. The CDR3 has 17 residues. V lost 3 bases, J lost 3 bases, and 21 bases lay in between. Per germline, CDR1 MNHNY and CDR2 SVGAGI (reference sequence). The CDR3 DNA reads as TGTGCCAGCAGTTATGCGTATGGAAAGTACCGCAACTACGAGCAGTACTTC. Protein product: CASSYAYGKYRNYEQYF.

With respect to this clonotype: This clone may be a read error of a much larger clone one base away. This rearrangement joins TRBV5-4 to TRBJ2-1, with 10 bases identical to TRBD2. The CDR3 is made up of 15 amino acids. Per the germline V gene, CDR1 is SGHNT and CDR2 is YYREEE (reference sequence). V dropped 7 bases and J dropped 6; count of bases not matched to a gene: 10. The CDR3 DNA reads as TGTGCCAGCGGCCGTCTAGCGGGGGAGGGCAATGAGCAGTTCTTC. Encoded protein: CASGRLAGEGNEQFF.

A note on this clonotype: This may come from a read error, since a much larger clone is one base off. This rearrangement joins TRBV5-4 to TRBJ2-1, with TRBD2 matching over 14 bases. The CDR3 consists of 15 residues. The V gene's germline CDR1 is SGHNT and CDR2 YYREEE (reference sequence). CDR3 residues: CATSRGLAGDNEQFF. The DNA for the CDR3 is TGTGCCACCAGCAGGGGACTAGCGGGGGACAATGAGCAGTTCTTC.

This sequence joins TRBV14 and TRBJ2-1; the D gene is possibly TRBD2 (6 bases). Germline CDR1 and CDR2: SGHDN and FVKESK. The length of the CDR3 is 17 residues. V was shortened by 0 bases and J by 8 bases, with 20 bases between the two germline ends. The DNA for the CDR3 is TGTGCCAGCAGCCAAGATCTAGTGGGAGAATGGGGGGATGAGCAGTTCTTC. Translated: CASSQDLVGEWGDEQFF.

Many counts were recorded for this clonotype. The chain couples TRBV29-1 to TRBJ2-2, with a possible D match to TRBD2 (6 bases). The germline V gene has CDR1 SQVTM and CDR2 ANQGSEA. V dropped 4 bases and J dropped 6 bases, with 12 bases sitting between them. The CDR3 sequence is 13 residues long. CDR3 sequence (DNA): TGCAGCGTTGGGGTCAGGGAGGCCGGGGAGCTGTTTTTT. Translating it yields CSVGVREAGELFF.

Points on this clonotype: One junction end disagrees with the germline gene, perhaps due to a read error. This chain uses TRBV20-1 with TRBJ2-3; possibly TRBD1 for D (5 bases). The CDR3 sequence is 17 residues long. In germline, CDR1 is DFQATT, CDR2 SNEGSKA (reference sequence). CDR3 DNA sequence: TGCAGTGCTAGTGGTGTAGGGCAGGGAAGTCGCACAGATATGCAGTATTTT. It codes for CSASGVGQGSRTDMQYF.

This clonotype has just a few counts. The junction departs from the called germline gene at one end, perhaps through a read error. The CDR3 here is CANSYSHRPTNCGYTF. The CDR3 DNA sequence: TGTGCCAACAGTTACTCGCACAGACCCACTAACTGTGGCTACACCTTC. This sequence joins TRBV6-5 and TRBJ1-2; no clear D. This CDR3 has 16 residues. Per the germline V gene, CDR1 is MNHEY and CDR2 is SVGAGI.

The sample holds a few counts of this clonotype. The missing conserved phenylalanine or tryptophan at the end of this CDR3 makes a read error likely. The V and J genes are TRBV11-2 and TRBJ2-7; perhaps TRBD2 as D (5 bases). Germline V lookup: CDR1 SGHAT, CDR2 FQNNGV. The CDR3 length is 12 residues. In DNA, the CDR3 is TGTGTCAGCGGCTTAACTCTTTACGAGCAGTACTTA. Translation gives CVSGLTLYEQYL.

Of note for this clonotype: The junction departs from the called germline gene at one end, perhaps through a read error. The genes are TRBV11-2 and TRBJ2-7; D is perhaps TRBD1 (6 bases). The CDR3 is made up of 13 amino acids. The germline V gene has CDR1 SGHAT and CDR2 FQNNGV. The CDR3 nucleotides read TGTGCCAGCAGTCTTGCAGGGGTTGGCGAGCATTACTTC. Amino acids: CASSLAGVGEHYF.

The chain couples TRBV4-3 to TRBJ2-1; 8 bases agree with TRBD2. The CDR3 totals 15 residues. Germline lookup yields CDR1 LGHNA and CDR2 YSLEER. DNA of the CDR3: TGCACGAGCAGCCACCTTCCGGGACTAGACAATGAGCAGTTCTTC. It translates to CTSSHLPGLDNEQFF.

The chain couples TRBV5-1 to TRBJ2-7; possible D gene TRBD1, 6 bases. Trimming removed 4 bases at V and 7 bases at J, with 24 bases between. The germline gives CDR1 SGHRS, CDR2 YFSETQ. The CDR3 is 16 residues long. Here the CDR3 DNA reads TGCGCCAGCAGCGTGGTAGTAGGGGGATTAATCGAAGAGCAGTACTTC. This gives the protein CASSVVVGGLIEEQYF.

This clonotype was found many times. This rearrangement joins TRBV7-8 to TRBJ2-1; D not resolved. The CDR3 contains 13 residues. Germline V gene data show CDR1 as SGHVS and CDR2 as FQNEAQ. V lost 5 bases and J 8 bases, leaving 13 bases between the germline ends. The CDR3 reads CASSRGKSDEQFF. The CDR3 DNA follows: TGTGCCAGCAGCCGAGGCAAGTCTGATGAGCAGTTCTTC.

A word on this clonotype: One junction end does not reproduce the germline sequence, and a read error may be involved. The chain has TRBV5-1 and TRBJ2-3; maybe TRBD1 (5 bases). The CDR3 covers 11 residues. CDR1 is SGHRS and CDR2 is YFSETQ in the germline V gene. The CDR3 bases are TGCGCCAGTGTTGAAGGGGTTACGCAATATTTT. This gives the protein CASVEGVTQYF.

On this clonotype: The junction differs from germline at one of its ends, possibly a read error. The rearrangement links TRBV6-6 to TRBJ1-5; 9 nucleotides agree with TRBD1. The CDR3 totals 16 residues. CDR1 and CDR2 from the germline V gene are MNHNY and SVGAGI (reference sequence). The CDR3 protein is CASRTATGGSNQTQHF. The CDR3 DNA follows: TGTGCCAGTAGGACAGCGACAGGGGGAAGCAATCAGACCCAGCATTTT.

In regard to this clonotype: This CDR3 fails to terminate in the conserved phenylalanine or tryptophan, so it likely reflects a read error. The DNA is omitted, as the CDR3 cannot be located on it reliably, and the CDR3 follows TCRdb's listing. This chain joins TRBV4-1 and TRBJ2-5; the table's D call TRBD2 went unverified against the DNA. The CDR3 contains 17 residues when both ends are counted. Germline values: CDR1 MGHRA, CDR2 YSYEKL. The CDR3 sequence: CASSQEDSGGAWETRYY.

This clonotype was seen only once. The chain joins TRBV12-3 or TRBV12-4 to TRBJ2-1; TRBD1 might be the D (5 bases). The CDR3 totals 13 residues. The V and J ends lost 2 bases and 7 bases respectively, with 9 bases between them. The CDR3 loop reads CASSLTGANEQFF. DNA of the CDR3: TGTGCCAGCAGTTTAACTGGGGCTAATGAGCAGTTCTTC.

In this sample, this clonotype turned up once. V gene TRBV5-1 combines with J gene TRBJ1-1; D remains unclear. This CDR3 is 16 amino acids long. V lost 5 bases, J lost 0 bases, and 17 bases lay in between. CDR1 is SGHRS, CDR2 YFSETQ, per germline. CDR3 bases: TGCGCCAGCAGACTGGATGGACTGAGGATGAACACTGAAGCTTTCTTT. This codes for CASRLDGLRMNTEAFF.

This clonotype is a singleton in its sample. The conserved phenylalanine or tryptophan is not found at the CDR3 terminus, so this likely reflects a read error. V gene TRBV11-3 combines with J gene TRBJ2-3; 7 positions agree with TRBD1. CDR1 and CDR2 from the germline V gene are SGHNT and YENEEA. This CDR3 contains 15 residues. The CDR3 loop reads CASRPRQGATDKQYL. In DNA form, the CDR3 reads TGTGCCAGCAGACCAAGACAGGGAGCCACAGATAAGCAGTATCTT.

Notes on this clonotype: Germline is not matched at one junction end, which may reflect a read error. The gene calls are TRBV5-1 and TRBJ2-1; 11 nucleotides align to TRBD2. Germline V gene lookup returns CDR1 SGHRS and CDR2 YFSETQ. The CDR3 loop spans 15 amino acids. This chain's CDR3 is CASSSGLAVNNEHFF. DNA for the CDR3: TGCGCCAGCAGCTCGGGACTAGCGGTGAACAATGAGCACTTCTTT.